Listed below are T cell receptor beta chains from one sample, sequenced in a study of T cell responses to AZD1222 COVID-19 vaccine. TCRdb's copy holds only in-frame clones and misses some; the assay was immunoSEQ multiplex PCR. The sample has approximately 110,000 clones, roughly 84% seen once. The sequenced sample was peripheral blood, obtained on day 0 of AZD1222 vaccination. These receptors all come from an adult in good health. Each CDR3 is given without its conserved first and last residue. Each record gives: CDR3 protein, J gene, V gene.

CDR3 protein: ASSKRDTSYEQY; J gene: TRBJ2-7; V gene: TRBV7-9
CDR3 protein: ASSEANVVNSGANVLT; J gene: TRBJ2-6; V gene: TRBV2
CDR3 protein: ASSYKVRSTYGYT; J gene: TRBJ1-2; V gene: TRBV6-5
CDR3 protein: ASRTGEWYEQY; J gene: TRBJ2-7; V gene: TRBV10-2
CDR3 protein: ASSPEGIGGYT; J gene: TRBJ1-2; V gene: TRBV7-9
CDR3 protein: ASSAGTGVNQPQH; J gene: TRBJ1-5; V gene: TRBV9
CDR3 protein: ASSQGTGLSYEQY; J gene: TRBJ2-7; V gene: TRBV4-3
CDR3 protein: ASSPWTSGGYNEQF; J gene: TRBJ2-1; V gene: TRBV3-1/TRBV3-2
CDR3 protein: ASSLSGTGDYEQY; J gene: TRBJ2-7; V gene: TRBV27
CDR3 protein: ASSQERDQPQH; J gene: TRBJ1-5; V gene: TRBV4-1
CDR3 protein: ASSQTPGQGDPIDTQY; J gene: TRBJ2-3; V gene: TRBV3-1/TRBV3-2
CDR3 protein: ATLRGYYGYT; J gene: TRBJ1-2; V gene: TRBV7-2
CDR3 protein: ASSPGRMGDTEAF; J gene: TRBJ1-1; V gene: TRBV7-9
CDR3 protein: ATSRDRGGASYNEQF; J gene: TRBJ2-1; V gene: TRBV15
CDR3 protein: ASSYSPLDTEAF; J gene: TRBJ1-1; V gene: TRBV6-6
CDR3 protein: ASSIDSGLSEAF; J gene: TRBJ1-1; V gene: TRBV19
CDR3 protein: ASGWTVEAF; J gene: TRBJ1-1; V gene: TRBV12-5
CDR3 protein: ASSYSGGTNEKLF; J gene: TRBJ1-4; V gene: TRBV6-5
CDR3 protein: AGGTAGPYEQY; J gene: TRBJ2-7; V gene: TRBV2
CDR3 protein: ASSLPGTVANYGYT; J gene: TRBJ1-2; V gene: TRBV5-4
CDR3 protein: ASSSDFYEQY; J gene: TRBJ2-7; V gene: TRBV7-2
CDR3 protein: ATKTGNVAEAF; J gene: TRBJ1-1; V gene: TRBV19
CDR3 protein: ASSLPKETQY; J gene: TRBJ2-5; V gene: TRBV5-8
CDR3 protein: STGVGPEQY; J gene: TRBJ2-7; V gene: TRBV29-1
CDR3 protein: ASRRTHGDETEAF; J gene: TRBJ1-1; V gene: TRBV7-8
CDR3 protein: ASSPEGTGVSYEQY; J gene: TRBJ2-7; V gene: TRBV27
CDR3 protein: ASSPGTSYGTDTQY; J gene: TRBJ2-3; V gene: TRBV27
CDR3 protein: ASSLAGGAPDTQY; J gene: TRBJ2-3; V gene: TRBV7-2
CDR3 protein: ASSQEIPLAKNIQY; J gene: TRBJ2-4; V gene: TRBV4-1
CDR3 protein: ASSLTPGGTDTQY; J gene: TRBJ2-3; V gene: TRBV7-2
CDR3 protein: ASSLVGGNEQF; J gene: TRBJ2-1; V gene: TRBV5-6
CDR3 protein: ASSIVQNTEAF; J gene: TRBJ1-1; V gene: TRBV19
CDR3 protein: ASSQGRDVGGTTQY; J gene: TRBJ2-3; V gene: TRBV3-1/TRBV3-2
CDR3 protein: ASSLSGAGNTIY; J gene: TRBJ1-3; V gene: TRBV27
CDR3 protein: ASSPGWRDNEQF; J gene: TRBJ2-1; V gene: TRBV3-1/TRBV3-2
CDR3 protein: ATSRIQRGPQETQY; J gene: TRBJ2-5; V gene: TRBV15
CDR3 protein: ASSLGSVGAGELF; J gene: TRBJ2-2; V gene: TRBV5-1
CDR3 protein: ASSQDYFRTGAPYEQY; J gene: TRBJ2-7; V gene: TRBV3-1/TRBV3-2
CDR3 protein: SVRTGTEGQPQH; J gene: TRBJ1-5; V gene: TRBV29-1
CDR3 protein: ASSQAAHPYEQY; J gene: TRBJ2-7; V gene: TRBV3-1/TRBV3-2
CDR3 protein: ASSVPSGGYT; J gene: TRBJ1-2; V gene: TRBV12-3/TRBV12-4
CDR3 protein: ASSLGLAGYEQY; J gene: TRBJ2-7; V gene: TRBV7-9
CDR3 protein: AWSPGGGYT; J gene: TRBJ1-2; V gene: TRBV30
CDR3 protein: ASSHYNEQF; J gene: TRBJ2-1; V gene: TRBV4-1
CDR3 protein: ASRRTGTEAF; J gene: TRBJ1-1; V gene: TRBV27
CDR3 protein: ASSQFRQVEEQY; J gene: TRBJ2-7; V gene: TRBV4-1
CDR3 protein: ASSESLNLEAF; J gene: TRBJ1-1; V gene: TRBV6-1
CDR3 protein: ASSRAGAGGETQY; J gene: TRBJ2-5; V gene: TRBV4-1
CDR3 protein: ASSLLDTGELF; J gene: TRBJ2-2; V gene: TRBV14
CDR3 protein: ASSAPGVYQPQH; J gene: TRBJ1-5; V gene: TRBV9
CDR3 protein: ASKGTGENTIY; J gene: TRBJ1-3; V gene: TRBV6-5
CDR3 protein: ASSFWQGVDDTEAF; J gene: TRBJ1-1; V gene: TRBV6-2/TRBV6-3
CDR3 protein: ASSYSIAGGPDTQY; J gene: TRBJ2-3; V gene: TRBV6-5
CDR3 protein: ASSIGGANTGELF; J gene: TRBJ2-2; V gene: TRBV19
CDR3 protein: ASTLRPNQPQH; J gene: TRBJ1-5; V gene: TRBV6-7
CDR3 protein: AWGTDHNQPQH; J gene: TRBJ1-5; V gene: TRBV30
CDR3 protein: ASSLASRGELF; J gene: TRBJ2-2; V gene: TRBV7-2